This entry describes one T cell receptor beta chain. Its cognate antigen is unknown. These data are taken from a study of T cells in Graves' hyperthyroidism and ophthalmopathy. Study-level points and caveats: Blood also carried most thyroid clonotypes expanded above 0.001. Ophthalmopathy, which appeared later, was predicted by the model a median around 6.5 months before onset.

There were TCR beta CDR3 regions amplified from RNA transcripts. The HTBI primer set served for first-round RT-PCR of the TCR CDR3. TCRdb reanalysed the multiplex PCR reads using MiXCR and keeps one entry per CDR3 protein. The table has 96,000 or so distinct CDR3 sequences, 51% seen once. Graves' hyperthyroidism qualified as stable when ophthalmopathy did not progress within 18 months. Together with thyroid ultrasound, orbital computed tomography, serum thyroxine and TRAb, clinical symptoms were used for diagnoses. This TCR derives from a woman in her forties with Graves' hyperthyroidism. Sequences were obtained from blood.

The CDR3 coding sequence is TGTGCCATCAGTGGGACAGGGTACGGCAATCAGCCCCAGCATTTT. It specifies CAISGTGYGNQPQHF. The chain has TRBV10-3 and TRBJ1-5; the match to TRBD1 covers 8 bases. This CDR3 contains 15 residues. The trim removed 4 bases at V and 2 bases at J, leaving 4 bases unmatched. Per the germline V gene, CDR1 is ENHRY and CDR2 is SYGVKD.